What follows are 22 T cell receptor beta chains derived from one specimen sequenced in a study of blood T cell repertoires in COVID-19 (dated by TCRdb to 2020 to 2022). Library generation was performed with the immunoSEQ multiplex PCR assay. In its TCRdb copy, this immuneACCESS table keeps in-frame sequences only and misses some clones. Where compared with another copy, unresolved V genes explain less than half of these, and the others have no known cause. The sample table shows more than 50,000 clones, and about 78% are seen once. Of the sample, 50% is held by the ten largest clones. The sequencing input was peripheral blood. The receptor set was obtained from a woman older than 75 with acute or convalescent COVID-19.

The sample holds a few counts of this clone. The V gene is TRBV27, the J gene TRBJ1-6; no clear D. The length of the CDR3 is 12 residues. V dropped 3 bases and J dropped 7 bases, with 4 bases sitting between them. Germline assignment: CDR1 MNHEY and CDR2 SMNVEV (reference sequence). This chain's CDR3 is CASSFLNSPLHF. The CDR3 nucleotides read TGTGCCAGCAGTTTTCTGAATTCACCCCTCCACTTT.

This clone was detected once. Here the CDR3 reads CASSSPGARSNQPQHF. The CDR3 DNA follows: TGTGCCAGCAGTAGCCCAGGGGCGCGGAGCAATCAGCCCCAGCATTTT. The chain recombines TRBV28 with TRBJ1-5; D is possibly TRBD1 (6 bases). The germline V gene encodes CDR1 MDHEN and CDR2 SYDVKM. The V end was cut by 5 bases, the J end by 1 base, with 15 bases between. The CDR3 consists of 16 residues.

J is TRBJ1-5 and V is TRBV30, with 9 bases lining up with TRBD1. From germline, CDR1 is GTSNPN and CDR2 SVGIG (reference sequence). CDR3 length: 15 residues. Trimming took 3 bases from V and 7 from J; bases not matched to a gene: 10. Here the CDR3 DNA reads TGTGCCTGGAGCCCCAAAACAGGGGGCTGGCAGCCCCAGCATTTT. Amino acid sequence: CAWSPKTGGWQPQHF.

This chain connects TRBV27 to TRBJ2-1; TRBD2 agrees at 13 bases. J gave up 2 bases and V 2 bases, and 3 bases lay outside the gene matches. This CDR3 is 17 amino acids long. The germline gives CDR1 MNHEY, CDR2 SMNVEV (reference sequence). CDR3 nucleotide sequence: TGTGCCAGCAGTTTAACTAGCGGGAGGGCCGCCTACAATGAGCAGTTCTTC. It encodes CASSLTSGRAAYNEQFF.

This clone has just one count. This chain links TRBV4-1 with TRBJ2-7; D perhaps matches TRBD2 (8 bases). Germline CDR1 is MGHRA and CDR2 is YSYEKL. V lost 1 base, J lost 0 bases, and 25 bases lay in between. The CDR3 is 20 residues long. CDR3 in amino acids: CASSQGPGGFSGTLSYEQYF. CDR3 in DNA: TGCGCCAGCAGCCAAGGACCAGGGGGATTTAGCGGGACCCTCTCCTACGAGCAGTACTTC.

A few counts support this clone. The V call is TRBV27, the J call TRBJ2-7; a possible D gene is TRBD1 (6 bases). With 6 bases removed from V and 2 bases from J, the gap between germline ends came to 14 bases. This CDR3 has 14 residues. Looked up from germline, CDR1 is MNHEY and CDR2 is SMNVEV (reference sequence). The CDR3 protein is CASRDRTTPYEQYF. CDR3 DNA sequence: TGTGCCAGCAGGGACAGAACGACCCCCTACGAGCAGTACTTC.

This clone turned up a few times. CDR3 nucleotides: TGTGCCAGCAGCCCCGGGACTAGCGTTGGCGAGCAGTACTTC. Protein sequence: CASSPGTSVGEQYF. This chain links TRBV28 with TRBJ2-7; the match to TRBD2 covers 10 bases. CDR1 is MDHEN and CDR2 is SYDVKM in the germline V gene. V lost 6 bases and J lost 6; bases outside the gene matches: 8. The CDR3 has 14 amino acids.

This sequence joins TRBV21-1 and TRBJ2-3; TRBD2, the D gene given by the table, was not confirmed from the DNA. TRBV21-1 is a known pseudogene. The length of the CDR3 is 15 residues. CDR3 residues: CASSGRIRYTDTQYF. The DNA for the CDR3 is TGTGCCAGCAGCGGGAGGATCAGGTACACAGATACGCAGTATTTT.

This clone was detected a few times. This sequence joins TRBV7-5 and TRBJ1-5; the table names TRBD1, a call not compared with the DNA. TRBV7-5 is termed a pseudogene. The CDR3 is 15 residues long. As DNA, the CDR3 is TGTGCCAGAAGCTTAGTGAGCAGGGGCAATCAGCCCCAGCATTTT. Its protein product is CARSLVSRGNQPQHF.

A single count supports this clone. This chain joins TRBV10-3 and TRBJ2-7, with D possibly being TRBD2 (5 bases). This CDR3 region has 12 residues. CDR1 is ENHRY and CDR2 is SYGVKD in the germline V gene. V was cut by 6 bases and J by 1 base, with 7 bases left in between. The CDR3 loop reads CAIRGDSYEQYF. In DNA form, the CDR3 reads TGTGCCATCAGGGGAGATTCCTACGAGCAGTACTTC.

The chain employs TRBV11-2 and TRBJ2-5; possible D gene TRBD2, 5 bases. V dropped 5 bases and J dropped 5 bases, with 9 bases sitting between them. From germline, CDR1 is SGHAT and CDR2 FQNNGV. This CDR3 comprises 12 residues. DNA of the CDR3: TGTGCCAGCAGCAGGATAGCGGAGACCCAGTACTTC. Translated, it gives CASSRIAETQYF.

This CDR3 is CASSLVEDEKLFF. In nucleotides, the CDR3 is TGTGCCAGCAGCTTAGTAGAGGATGAAAAACTGTTTTTT. This chain links TRBV7-6 with TRBJ1-4; no reliable D call. V dropped 1 base and J dropped 6 bases, with 6 bases sitting between them. Germline V gene data show CDR1 as SGHVS and CDR2 as FNYEAQ. CDR3 length equals 13 residues.

The chain's CDR3 is CASSSPGQITYEQYF. The CDR3 coding sequence is TGTGCCAGCAGTTCGCCGGGACAGATTACCTACGAGCAGTACTTC. The rearrangement links TRBV28 to TRBJ2-7; 7 nucleotides agree with TRBD1. Per germline, CDR1 MDHEN and CDR2 SYDVKM. The CDR3 totals 15 residues. J gave up 2 bases and V 4 bases, and 8 bases lay outside the gene matches.

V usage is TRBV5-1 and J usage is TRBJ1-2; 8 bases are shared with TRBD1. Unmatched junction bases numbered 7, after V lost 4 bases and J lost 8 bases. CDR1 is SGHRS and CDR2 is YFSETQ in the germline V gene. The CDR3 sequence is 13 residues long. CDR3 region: CASSADRVEGYTF. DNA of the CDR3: TGCGCCAGCAGCGCGGACAGGGTAGAGGGCTACACCTTC.

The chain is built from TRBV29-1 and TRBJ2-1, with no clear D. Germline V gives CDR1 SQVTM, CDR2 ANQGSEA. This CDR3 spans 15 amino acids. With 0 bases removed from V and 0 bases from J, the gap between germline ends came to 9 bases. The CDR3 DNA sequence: TGCAGCGTTGAAGACTCCGCGGCCTCCTACAATGAGCAGTTCTTC. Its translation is CSVEDSAASYNEQFF.

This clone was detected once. In DNA, the CDR3 is TGTGCCAGCAGCCAATATTATGGACAGTCGAACACTGAAGCTTTCTTT. Translating gives CASSQYYGQSNTEAFF. The chain joins TRBV3-1 (or the pseudogene TRBV3-2) to TRBJ1-1; D perhaps matches TRBD1 (6 bases). The CDR3 contains 16 residues. Germline V CDR1 and CDR2: LGHDT, YNNKEL (reference sequence). With 2 bases removed from V and 1 base from J, the gap between germline ends came to 14 bases.

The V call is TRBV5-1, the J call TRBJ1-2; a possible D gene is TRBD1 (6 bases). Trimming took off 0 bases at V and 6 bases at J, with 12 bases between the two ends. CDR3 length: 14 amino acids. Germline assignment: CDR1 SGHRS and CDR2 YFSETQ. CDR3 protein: CASSLAPQGHGYTF. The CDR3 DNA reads TGCGCCAGCAGCTTGGCCCCACAGGGCCATGGCTACACCTTC.

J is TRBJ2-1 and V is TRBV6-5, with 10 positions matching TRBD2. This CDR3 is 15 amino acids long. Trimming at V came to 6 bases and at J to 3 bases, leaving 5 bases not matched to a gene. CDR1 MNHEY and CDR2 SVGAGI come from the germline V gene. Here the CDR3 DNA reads TGTGCCAGCAGCCACGGACTAGCGGTCTACAATGAGCAGTTCTTC. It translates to CASSHGLAVYNEQFF.

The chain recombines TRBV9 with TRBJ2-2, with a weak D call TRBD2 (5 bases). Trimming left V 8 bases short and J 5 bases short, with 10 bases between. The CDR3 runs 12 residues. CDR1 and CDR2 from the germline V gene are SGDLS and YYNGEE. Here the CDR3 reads CASLGGTGELFF. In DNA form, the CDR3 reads TGTGCCAGTCTTGGCGGGACCGGGGAGCTGTTTTTT.

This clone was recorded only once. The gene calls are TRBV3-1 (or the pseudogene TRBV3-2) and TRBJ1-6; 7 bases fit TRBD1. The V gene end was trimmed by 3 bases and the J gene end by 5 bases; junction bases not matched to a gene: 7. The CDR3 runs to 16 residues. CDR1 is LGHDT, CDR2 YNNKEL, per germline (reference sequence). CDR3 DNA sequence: TGTGCCAGCAGCCAGGACGGAGGGACAGATAATTCACCCCTCCACTTT. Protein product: CASSQDGGTDNSPLHF.

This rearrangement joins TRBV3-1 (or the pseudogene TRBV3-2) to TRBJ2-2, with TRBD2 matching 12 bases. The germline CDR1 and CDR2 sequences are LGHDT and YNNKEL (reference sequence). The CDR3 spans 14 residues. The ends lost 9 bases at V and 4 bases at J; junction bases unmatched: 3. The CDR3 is CASRLAGATGELFF. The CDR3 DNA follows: TGTGCCAGTCGACTAGCGGGAGCCACCGGGGAGCTGTTTTTT.

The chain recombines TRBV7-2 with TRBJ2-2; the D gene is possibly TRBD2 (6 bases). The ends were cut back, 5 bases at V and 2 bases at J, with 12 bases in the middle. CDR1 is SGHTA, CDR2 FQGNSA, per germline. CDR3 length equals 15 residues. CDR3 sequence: CASSTRRGNTGELFF. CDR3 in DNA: TGTGCCAGCAGCACAAGGAGGGGAAACACCGGGGAGCTGTTTTTT.